These 27 T cell receptor beta chains were all obtained from the same sample, sequenced in a study of blood T cell repertoires in COVID-19. This table comes from immunoSEQ multiplex PCR, and its TCRdb copy is limited to in-frame clones, with some not included. Of 200,000 to 250,000 clones in the sample, roughly nine tenths are singletons; the top ten hold about 2.6%. The sequencing input was PBMCs or T cells enriched from blood (not recorded which). The source of these receptors is a woman aged 30 to 39 who had recovered from COVID-19.

The chain joins TRBV13 to TRBJ2-3; unclear D gene. Trimming took off 8 bases at V and 1 base at J, with 4 bases between the two ends. Germline V gene data show CDR1 as PRHDT and CDR2 as FYEKMQ (reference sequence). This CDR3 contains 11 residues. The CDR3 loop is CASQGTDTQYF. DNA for the CDR3: TGTGCCAGCCAGGGCACAGATACGCAGTATTTT. The variable domain in full, completed from reference TRBV13 and TRBJ2-3, reads AAGVIQSPRHLIKEKRETATLKCYPIPRHDTVYWYQQGPGQDPQFLISFYEKMQSDKGSIPDRFSAQQFSDYHSELNMSSLELGDSALYFCASQGTDTQYFGPGTRLTVL.

The count of this clone is one. This rearrangement joins TRBV5-1 to TRBJ2-5; 11 bases are a match to TRBD2. V was clipped by 4 bases and J by 2 bases; unmatched bases: 7. The germline CDR1 and CDR2 sequences are SGHRS and YFSETQ. There are 16 residues in the CDR3. This CDR3 is CASSTLTSGDQETQYF. The CDR3 DNA sequence: TGCGCCAGCAGCACCTTGACTAGCGGGGATCAAGAGACCCAGTACTTC.

J is TRBJ1-2 and V is TRBV7-9; 7 nucleotides align to TRBD1. Germline lookup yields CDR1 SEHNR and CDR2 FQNEAQ (reference sequence). Trimming took 5 bases from V and 8 from J; bases not matched to a gene: 5. The CDR3 sequence is 12 residues long. CDR3 residues: CASSPETGGYTF. CDR3 DNA sequence: TGTGCCAGCAGCCCCGAGACAGGGGGCTACACCTTC.

This clone was recorded a few times. The chain uses TRBV7-9 and TRBJ2-3; 11 positions match TRBD2. There are 17 residues in the CDR3. Germline CDR1 SEHNR, CDR2 FQNEAQ (reference sequence). The J segment lost 4 bases and the V segment lost 1 base, leaving 7 bases of the junction unmatched. Here the CDR3 DNA reads TGTGCCAGCAGCTTAGACGTACTAGCGGGGGTCCCAGATACGCAGTATTTT. This translates into CASSLDVLAGVPDTQYF.

J is TRBJ1-2 and V is TRBV28, with TRBD1 matching 8 bases. Germline V gives CDR1 MDHEN, CDR2 SYDVKM. The CDR3 is 13 amino acids. V shed 7 bases and J 4 bases; nucleotides not matched to a gene: 5. The CDR3 nucleotides are TGTGCCAGCACCCCGGGACAGGTCTATGGCTACACCTTC. This translates into CASTPGQVYGYTF.

V gene TRBV10-3 combines with J gene TRBJ2-2; 9 bases align to TRBD1. Germline-derived CDR1 and CDR2 are ENHRY and SYGVKD. The trim removed 6 bases at V and 2 bases at J, leaving 4 bases unmatched. The CDR3 extends over 15 amino acids. CDR3 loop: CAISPTGGNTGELFF. The CDR3 DNA sequence: TGTGCCATCAGCCCGACAGGGGGTAACACCGGGGAGCTGTTTTTT.

This clone appeared a single time. This chain links TRBV7-2 with TRBJ1-5, with 10 bases fitting TRBD1. V shed 5 bases, J shed 6 bases, and the junction held 7 bases outside the gene matches. The CDR3 runs 15 residues. Germline V gene lookup returns CDR1 SGHTA and CDR2 FQGNSA. The CDR3 DNA reads as TGTGCCAGCAGCGATTCGGGACAGGGGTTTCAGCCCCAGCATTTT. Translated: CASSDSGQGFQPQHF. Full variable domain (outside the CDR3, taken from reference TRBV7-2 and TRBJ1-5): GAGVSQSPSNKVTEKGKDVELRCDPISGHTALYWYRQSLGQGLEFLIYFQGNSAPDKSGLPSDRFSAERTGGSVSTLTIQRTQQEDSAVYLCASSDSGQGFQPQHFGDGTRLSIL.

The chain links TRBV4-2 to TRBJ1-2; maybe TRBD1 (6 bases). CDR1 and CDR2 (germline): LGHNA, YNFKEQ. V lost 3 bases to trimming and J lost 2 bases, with 10 bases between them. This CDR3 has 14 amino acids. The CDR3 coding sequence is TGTGCCAGCAGCCAGGGCGGACAGAACTATGGCTACACCTTC. Protein: CASSQGGQNYGYTF.

The V call is TRBV19, the J call TRBJ2-3; TRBD2 is a possible D gene (6 bases). Trimming took off 5 bases at V and 0 bases at J, with 21 bases between the two ends. The CDR3 spans 18 residues. Germline CDR1 is LNHDA and CDR2 is SQIVND (reference sequence). CDR3 amino acids: CASSHIGAGSSSTDTQYF. In DNA, the CDR3 is TGTGCCAGTAGTCACATAGGGGCGGGGTCGTCTAGCACAGATACGCAGTATTTT.

The chain links TRBV3-1 (or the pseudogene TRBV3-2) to TRBJ2-7, with unresolved D. There are 12 residues in the CDR3. CDR1 is LGHDT, CDR2 YNNKEL, per germline (reference sequence). V lost 3 bases and J 0 bases, leaving 3 bases between the germline ends. CDR3 region: CASSHSSYEQYF. The CDR3 coding sequence is TGTGCCAGCAGCCACTCCTCCTACGAGCAGTACTTC.

V gene TRBV5-6 combines with J gene TRBJ1-1, with unresolved D. Per the germline V gene, CDR1 is SGHDT and CDR2 is YYEEEE. CDR3 size: 12 residues. V lost 4 bases to trimming and J lost 10 bases, with 14 bases between them. DNA for the CDR3: TGTGCCAGCAGCCTCACGACATCCGGAGCTTTCTTT. Protein product: CASSLTTSGAFF. Full variable domain (remainder filled in from reference TRBV5-6 and TRBJ1-1): DAGVTQSPTHLIKTRGQQVTLRCSPKSGHDTVSWYQQALGQGPQFIFQYYEEEERQRGNFPDRFSGHQFPNYSSELNVNALLLGDSALYLCASSLTTSGAFFGQGTRLTVV.

This clone was found once. The V call is TRBV29-1, the J call TRBJ2-3; TRBD2 matches 10 bases. The CDR3 covers 14 residues. The trim removed 5 bases at V and 5 bases at J, leaving 7 bases unmatched. Germline V CDR1 and CDR2: SQVTM, ANQGSEA. The CDR3 spells CSVRSGGAGDTQYF. CDR3 in DNA: TGCAGCGTTCGAAGCGGGGGGGCCGGAGATACGCAGTATTTT.

As concerns this clone: Different DNA sequences within this sample yield the same CDR3. V usage is TRBV7-9 and J usage is TRBJ1-1; D may be TRBD1 (6 bases). The CDR3 is 14 residues long. V dropped 6 bases and J dropped 0 bases, with 11 bases sitting between them. Germline V gives CDR1 SEHNR, CDR2 FQNEAQ (reference sequence). CDR3 protein: CASSQQGMNTEAFF. The CDR3 nucleotides are TGTGCCAGCAGTCAACAGGGCATGAACACTGAAGCTTTCTTT.

J is TRBJ1-1 and V is TRBV5-4, with a possible D match to TRBD1 (5 bases). V was shortened by 0 bases and J by 6 bases, with 9 bases between the two germline ends. The germline V gene encodes CDR1 SGHNT and CDR2 YYREEE (reference sequence). The CDR3 sequence is 13 residues long. The CDR3 DNA reads as TGTGCCAGCAGCTTGGGCAGGGAGGCTGAAGCTTTCTTT. This encodes CASSLGREAEAFF.

The rearrangement joins TRBV7-3 to TRBJ1-1, with 7 nucleotides matching TRBD1. The ends lost 4 bases at V and 4 bases at J; junction bases unmatched: 9. Germline CDR1 and CDR2: SGHTA and FQGTGA. This CDR3 contains 15 residues. CDR3 bases: TGTGCCAGCAGCTCCCAGGGGGTCCCGAGCACTGAAGCTTTCTTT. Protein sequence: CASSSQGVPSTEAFF.

V is TRBV2 and J is TRBJ1-2, with 9 positions matching TRBD1. Trimming at V came to 8 bases and at J to 8 bases, leaving 6 bases not matched to a gene. Per germline, CDR1 SNHLY and CDR2 FYNNEI. CDR3 length: 12 residues. Here the CDR3 reads CASGGTGKGYTF. DNA of the CDR3: TGTGCCAGCGGCGGGACAGGGAAAGGCTACACCTTC.

V is TRBV5-1 and J is TRBJ2-2; TRBD2 might be the D (6 bases). The V gene's germline CDR1 is SGHRS and CDR2 YFSETQ. With 5 bases removed from V and 4 bases from J, the gap between germline ends came to 18 bases. This CDR3 contains 16 residues. CDR3 region: CASRRGWGEVTGELFF. CDR3 DNA sequence: TGCGCCAGCAGACGAGGTTGGGGGGAAGTCACCGGGGAGCTGTTTTTT. The entire variable domain, with the rest obtained from reference TRBV5-1 and TRBJ2-2, is as follows: KAGVTQTPRYLIKTRGQQVTLSCSPISGHRSVSWYQQTPGQGLQFLFEYFSETQRNKGNFPGRFSGRQFSNSRSEMNVSTLELGDSALYLCASRRGWGEVTGELFFGEGSRLTVL.

This clone was seen a few times. This chain uses TRBV14 with TRBJ1-1, with unresolved D. The CDR3 is 15 amino acids. Germline V gives CDR1 SGHDN, CDR2 FVKESK. V was cut by 6 bases and J by 4 bases, with 18 bases left in between. In DNA, the CDR3 is TGTGCCAGCAGTTTCGTGGCGGGCATGTTCACTGAAGCTTTCTTT. It codes for CASSFVAGMFTEAFF.

CDR3 amino acids: CASSPLLAGGRWQYF. CDR3 bases: TGTGCCAGCTCACCACTTCTAGCGGGGGGCAGATGGCAGTATTTT. The rearrangement joins TRBV18 to TRBJ2-3; 11 bases are a match to TRBD2. Losses at the gene ends were 1 base for V and 11 bases for J; bases not matched to a gene: 8. The length of the CDR3 is 15 residues. Germline lookup yields CDR1 KGHSH and CDR2 LQKENI.

The rearrangement links TRBV23-1 to TRBJ1-4, with 9 bases lining up with TRBD1. TRBV23-1 is given ORF status, its function remaining uncertain. This CDR3 contains 15 residues. After removal of 3 bases from V and 7 bases from J, the junction contained 6 bases not matched to a gene. The CDR3 is CASSHTGQGIEKLFF. The CDR3 coding sequence is TGCGCCAGCAGTCATACGGGACAGGGTATTGAAAAACTGTTTTTT.

The chain recombines TRBV7-2 with TRBJ2-1; 10 bases are shared with TRBD2. Germline CDR1 is SGHTA and CDR2 is FQGNSA. The V segment lost 5 bases and the J segment 6 bases; nucleotides outside the gene matches: 7. The CDR3 loop spans 15 amino acids. This CDR3 is CASSLLSGGLNEQFF. CDR3 sequence (DNA): TGTGCCAGCAGCCTACTTAGCGGGGGGCTCAATGAGCAGTTCTTC.

The chain has TRBV7-6 and TRBJ1-1; 12 nucleotides match TRBD1. Trimming cost V 5 bases and J 11 bases; bases outside gene matches: 24. Germline V gene sequence: CDR1 SGHVS, CDR2 FNYEAQ. The CDR3 has 19 amino acids. DNA of the CDR3: TGTGCCAGCAGCGCCTCCGGGACAGGGGGCCGAATAAACTGGGCAGTTGCTTTCTTT. This translates into CASSASGTGGRINWAVAFF.

V usage is TRBV6-5 and J usage is TRBJ2-7; possibly TRBD2 for D (5 bases). CDR3 length: 13 amino acids. Germline lookup yields CDR1 MNHEY and CDR2 SVGAGI. Between the trimmed V and J ends, which lost 6 bases and 4 bases, there was a span of 13 bases. The CDR3 loop reads CASSQEGLYEQYF. CDR3 in DNA: TGTGCCAGCAGCCAAGAGGGCTTATACGAGCAGTACTTC.

A single count supports this clone. The chain recombines TRBV11-3 with TRBJ2-2; the D gene is possibly TRBD1 (6 bases). The CDR3 length is 14 residues. Trimming removed 5 bases at V and 0 bases at J, with 7 bases between. Looked up from germline, CDR1 is SGHNT and CDR2 is YENEEA. The CDR3 DNA reads as TGTGCCAGCAGCGGGACAACGAACACCGGGGAGCTGTTTTTT. It specifies CASSGTTNTGELFF.

The gene calls are TRBV5-8 and TRBJ2-1; TRBD2 matches 12 bases. Trimming at V came to 1 base and at J to 7 bases, leaving 15 bases not matched to a gene. Looked up from germline, CDR1 is SGHTS and CDR2 is YDEGEE. CDR3 length: 19 amino acids. CDR3 nucleotide sequence: TGTGCCAGCAGCTTGTTTGCTCTAGCGGGGGGGTCCCGTCGGAATGAGCAGTTCTTC. Residues: CASSLFALAGGSRRNEQFF.

The J gene is TRBJ2-7, the V gene TRBV10-3; 8 nucleotides agree with TRBD1. Germline loops: CDR1 ENHRY, CDR2 SYGVKD. The CDR3 is 11 amino acids. CDR3 sequence: CATTGVGEQYF. As DNA, the CDR3 is TGTGCTACGACAGGGGTAGGCGAGCAGTACTTC.

The chain recombines TRBV9 with TRBJ2-7; maybe TRBD2 (6 bases). CDR1 is SGDLS and CDR2 is YYNGEE in the germline V gene. This CDR3 region has 14 residues. The germline V and J ends were trimmed by 4 bases and 4 bases, with 15 bases remaining between them. CDR3 sequence reads: CASSPREWGYEQYF. CDR3 in DNA: TGTGCCAGCAGCCCCCGGGAGTGGGGGTACGAGCAGTACTTC.